These 10 T cell receptor beta chains share one sample of origin, sequenced in a study of blood T cell repertoires in COVID-19. The table came from immunoSEQ multiplex PCR; TCRdb's copy has only in-frame clones and leaves some out. The data contain about 180,000 clones, roughly 77% of them singletons. Sequencing used peripheral blood. These receptors all come from a man between 65 and 85 years old with active or convalescent COVID-19.

This clone has only a few counts. V usage is TRBV3-1 (or the pseudogene TRBV3-2) and J usage is TRBJ2-1, with no clear D. CDR3 length: 16 residues. Trimming removed 2 bases at V and 0 bases at J, with 11 bases between. Germline-derived CDR1 and CDR2 are LGHDT and YNNKEL (reference sequence). CDR3 sequence reads: CASSQRVGNSYNEQFF. The CDR3, as DNA: TGTGCCAGCAGCCAAAGAGTGGGCAACTCCTACAATGAGCAGTTCTTC.

The rearrangement uses TRBV7-9 and TRBJ2-1; 10 nucleotides match TRBD2. Per germline, CDR1 SEHNR and CDR2 FQNEAQ (reference sequence). J was trimmed by 7 bases and V by 5 bases; bases with no gene match: 20. CDR3 length equals 19 residues. The CDR3 loop reads CASSRLRLAGAPGDNEQFF. The CDR3, as DNA: TGTGCCAGCAGCCGCCTTAGGCTAGCGGGAGCGCCCGGGGATAATGAGCAGTTCTTC.

V gene TRBV19 combines with J gene TRBJ1-2; 12 bases are shared with TRBD1. The J segment lost 7 bases and the V segment lost 3 bases, leaving 9 bases of the junction unmatched. The germline V gene encodes CDR1 LNHDA and CDR2 SQIVND (reference sequence). The CDR3 is 16 amino acids. As DNA, the CDR3 is TGTGCCAGTAGTATCGGCACGGGACAGGGGGCGAGTGGCTACACCTTC. Protein sequence: CASSIGTGQGASGYTF.

The chain carries TRBV9 and TRBJ1-1, with D unclear. This CDR3 contains 16 residues. Germline values: CDR1 SGDLS, CDR2 YYNGEE. Trimming took 0 bases from V and 5 from J, leaving 17 bases between them. The CDR3 DNA follows: TGTGCCAGCAGCGTAGGGTGGGCAGCAACTGGTACTGAAGCTTTCTTT. Translation: CASSVGWAATGTEAFF.

V is TRBV5-6 and J is TRBJ2-3, with a possible D match to TRBD2 (6 bases). CDR3 length: 14 amino acids. Germline-derived CDR1 and CDR2 are SGHDT and YYEEEE. V was cut by 0 bases and J by 4 bases, with 9 bases left in between. The CDR3 loop reads CASSLGIAADTQYF. CDR3 coding DNA: TGTGCCAGCAGCTTGGGTATAGCGGCAGATACGCAGTATTTT.

The chain joins TRBV18 to TRBJ1-2; TRBD1 agrees at 12 bases. The CDR3 totals 17 residues. CDR1 is KGHSH and CDR2 is LQKENI in the germline V gene. J was trimmed by 4 bases and V by 8 bases; bases with no gene match: 14. This CDR3 is CASRAGDRGLLSYGYTF. CDR3 DNA sequence: TGTGCCAGCCGCGCCGGGGACAGGGGGCTGCTGAGCTATGGCTACACCTTC.

The rearrangement uses TRBV6-5 and TRBJ1-5; D gene unclear. The germline V gene has CDR1 MNHEY and CDR2 SVGAGI. The CDR3 is made up of 14 amino acids. V lost 5 bases, J lost 1 base, and 9 bases lay in between. CDR3 loop: CASSLGQSNQPQHF. The CDR3 DNA reads TGTGCCAGCAGTCTGGGCCAGAGCAATCAGCCCCAGCATTTT.

This CDR3 is CASSMTGQNTEAFF. In DNA, the CDR3 is TGCGCCAGCAGCATGACAGGGCAGAACACTGAAGCTTTCTTT. This rearrangement joins TRBV5-1 to TRBJ1-1; TRBD1 aligns across 7 bases. CDR3 length: 14 residues. The V and J ends lost 4 bases and 1 base, in that order; junction bases with no gene match: 4. From germline, CDR1 is SGHRS and CDR2 YFSETQ.

This rearrangement joins TRBV6-1 to TRBJ2-7; D possibly corresponds to TRBD1 (6 bases). Germline loops: CDR1 MNHNS, CDR2 SASEGT. The CDR3 spans 15 residues. V lost 2 bases, J lost 7 bases, and 18 bases lay in between. The CDR3 sequence: CASSESGRGRKEQYF. The CDR3 nucleotides are TGTGCCAGCAGTGAATCCGGCAGGGGTCGGAAGGAGCAGTACTTC.

This clone was detected ten times or more. The CDR3 coding sequence is TGTGCCAGCAGATATCTAGCGGGAAAGGGCATCTATACGCAGTATTTT. Protein sequence: CASRYLAGKGIYTQYF. V is TRBV28 and J is TRBJ2-3, with 9 bases identical to TRBD2. V shed 6 bases, J shed 7 bases, and the junction held 14 bases outside the gene matches. This CDR3 region has 16 residues. CDR1 and CDR2 from the germline V gene are MDHEN and SYDVKM.